The clone carrying this T cell receptor (beta chain) came up many times. Unique molecular identifiers were used in preparing the TCRbeta library. Via MiXCR, TCRdb re-called the PCR reads, giving one row per CDR3 protein. Among more than 200,000 distinct CDR3 sequences, around 8.9% were seen once, and the ten largest hold around 5.1%. This entry belongs to a study of T-cell reconstitution after alpha-beta-depleted transplantation in children. The TCR comes from a human donor who donated a stem cell graft to a child with SCID. The sample consisted of PBMCs from the stem cell graft donor, taken from the stem cell graft.

The DNA of the CDR3 is TGTGCCAGCAGTGGGACCAAGGGGACAGACAGACATGAAGCTTTCTTT. Protein sequence: CASSGTKGTDRHEAFF. V is TRBV12-3 or TRBV12-4 and J is TRBJ1-1; 7 nucleotides match TRBD1. V lost 5 bases and J lost 7; bases outside the gene matches: 16. The length of the CDR3 is 16 residues.